The source of this T cell receptor beta chain is a study of beta chain features in type 1 diabetes. Trimming shortened V by 4 bases and J by 9 bases, and 13 bases separated the two germline ends. CDR1 is SGHDN and CDR2 is FVKESK in the germline V gene. The CDR3 is 13 amino acids. Expressed TCRB transcripts were sequenced because the isolated RNA had all been reverse transcribed beforehand. The average read count of naive, central memory and regulatory T cell samples was approximately 3.5 million. TCRdb's table, derived via immunoSEQ multiplex PCR, lists solely in-frame clones and lacks some. Here the sample spans hundreds of thousands of clones, over 14% being singletons. Findings of the study overall: Moderate yet significant TCRB CDR3 shortening was seen in Type 1 diabetes patients in all four CD4+ subsets.

This clone was seen a handful of times. Its antigen remains unidentified. The chain links TRBV14 to TRBJ1-5, with D unresolved. The sequenced sample was naive CD4+ T cells from blood. This sequence originates from a man in his late teens or twenties with type 1 diabetes. CDR3 in DNA: TGTGCCAGCAGCCGCGAGGGTTGGGTGCCCCAGCATTTT. This codes for CASSREGWVPQHF.